This entry describes one TCR beta chain. This specimen comes from a study of blood T cell repertoires in COVID-19. Overall study context: COVID-19 samples, acute and convalescent, were from the United States, Italy and Spain.

Germline CDR1 and CDR2: LNHNV and YYDKDF (reference sequence). This CDR3 is 15 amino acids long. The junction had 6 bases not matched to a gene; V was cut back by 5 bases and J by 4 bases. In the source study's methods: Cell counts per sample came from amplifying reference gene primers. Profiled with immunoSEQ multiplex PCR; TCRdb holds only in-frame clones, not every one. From that table come the V and J calls and clone size; the DNA was used to work out D and trimming. The repertoire holds around 200,000 clones, with more than 80% as singletons. Donors were grouped by their self-reported clinical history.

This clonotype was obtained from a man younger than 40 who had recovered from COVID-19. The sequencing sample was made of PBMCs or T cells enriched from blood (not recorded which). The genes are TRBV15 and TRBJ2-2; 8 positions agree with TRBD2. The DNA of the CDR3 is TGTGCCACCAGCGCCCCCGGGACTAGCACCGGGGAGCTGTTTTTT. It encodes CATSAPGTSTGELFF.